The 4 T cell receptor beta chains presented below share a single source sample, sequenced in a study of T cell responses to AZD1222 COVID-19 vaccine. Data came from immunoSEQ multiplex PCR; TCRdb stores just in-frame clones and leaves some out. The sample carries roughly 33,000 clones, around 82% recorded once. The starting material was peripheral blood, obtained 28 days after the second AZD1222 dose. The receptor set was obtained from an adult who received the AZD1222 COVID-19 vaccine.

This clone was recorded once. The rearrangement uses TRBV6-1 and TRBJ2-5, with D possibly TRBD1 on 6 matching bases. The CDR3 is 14 amino acids. CDR1 and CDR2 from the germline V gene are MNHNS and SASEGT. The V and J ends lost 2 bases and 5 bases respectively, with 12 bases between them. In DNA, the CDR3 is TGTGCCAGCAGTGAATTTGGGGGCCGGGAGACCCAGTACTTC. It is translated as CASSEFGGRETQYF.

This clone was found once. This chain joins TRBV19 and TRBJ1-1; D not certain. The CDR3 has 16 amino acids. CDR1 and CDR2 (germline): LNHDA, SQIVND (reference sequence). V was pared by 7 bases and J by 1 base, with 19 bases between. CDR3 bases: TGTGCCAGTATGGGCCCCTCGCGACCTTCGAACACTGAAGCTTTCTTT. Encoded protein: CASMGPSRPSNTEAFF.

The genes are TRBV6-4 and TRBJ2-1, with 12 bases aligning to TRBD1. The CDR3 runs 15 residues. V lost 6 bases to trimming and J lost 10 bases; unmatched junction nucleotides: 10. In germline, CDR1 is MRHNA, CDR2 SNTAGT. CDR3 sequence: CASRAGTGGAGEQFF. The CDR3 DNA sequence: TGTGCCAGCAGGGCCGGGACAGGGGGCGCGGGGGAGCAGTTCTTC.

Relative to its sample, this clone is medium-sized (0.01 to 0.1%). This rearrangement joins TRBV5-1 to TRBJ2-7; a weak D match, TRBD2 (5 bases). Deletions cut 0 bases from V and 1 base from J, with 11 bases between. CDR3 length equals 15 residues. The germline V gene encodes CDR1 SGHRS and CDR2 YFSETQ. The CDR3 is CASSLDERSSYEQYF. DNA for the CDR3: TGCGCCAGCAGCTTGGACGAGCGGTCGTCCTACGAGCAGTACTTC.